The entry below describes one T cell receptor (beta chain). Its specificity is not known. Method: immunoSEQ multiplex PCR; TCRdb's copy keeps in-frame clones and lacks some. Altogether about 550,000 clones are present, nearly 97% being singletons, with the ten largest covering roughly 0.1%. This sample was included in a study of shared clonotypes between healthy human individuals. General study findings and limits: Of the naive CD4 clonotypes, approximately 5% were shared across a few donors.

With 3 bases clipped from V and 5 bases from J, the junction kept 3 bases outside the gene matches. The CDR3 runs to 13 residues. Germline CDR1 is MNHEY and CDR2 is SMNVEV (reference sequence). Terminally differentiated effector memory CD45RA+ cells were left out of the naive CD8 fraction, which was CD45RO-negative and positively selected for CCR7. This TCR derives from a woman aged 25 to 39 in good health. J is TRBJ2-5 and V is TRBV27; TRBD2 matches 7 bases. The sequencing input was naive CD8+ T cells sorted from blood. The CDR3 reads CASSLSGTETQYF. In nucleotides, the CDR3 is TGTGCCAGCAGTTTGAGCGGGACGGAGACCCAGTACTTC.